Listed here are 31 T cell receptor beta chains from one sample, sequenced in a study of T cells after yellow fever vaccination. In TCRdb, the 5' RACE reads were re-called with MiXCR into one record per CDR3 protein. The table records about 240,000 distinct CDR3 sequences, 3.6% of them present only once. The material sequenced was PBMCs, taken 15 days after the yellow fever booster vaccination. The source is a man younger than 35 who received the YFV17D yellow fever vaccine.

This clonotype has a count of ten or more. This chain joins TRBV7-9 and TRBJ2-7, with 10 bases that match TRBD1. CDR1 is SEHNR, CDR2 FQNEAQ, per germline (reference sequence). The trim removed 4 bases at V and 4 bases at J, leaving 4 bases unmatched. This CDR3 region has 14 residues. CDR3 DNA: TGTGCCAGCAGCTACTGGGACAGGGGTTACGAGCAGTACTTC. This encodes CASSYWDRGYEQYF.

This clonotype was observed at least ten times. This sequence joins TRBV5-4 and TRBJ2-5; tentative D call: TRBD2 (7 bases). Trimming took off 1 base at V and 4 bases at J, with 17 bases between the two ends. Germline V lookup: CDR1 SGHNT, CDR2 YYREEE (reference sequence). This CDR3 comprises 16 residues. Here the CDR3 DNA reads TGTGCCAGCAGCTTGTTGTCGGGGGGCGGACGAGAGACCCAGTACTTC. Translating it yields CASSLLSGGGRETQYF.

This clonotype was observed many times. J is TRBJ2-5 and V is TRBV5-1; perhaps TRBD1 as D (5 bases). The ends were cut back, 0 bases at V and 3 bases at J, with 12 bases in the middle. CDR3 size: 15 residues. Germline values: CDR1 SGHRS, CDR2 YFSETQ. The CDR3 DNA is TGCGCCAGCAGCTTGGGTAGTCAGGACAAAGAGACCCAGTACTTC. This gives the protein CASSLGSQDKETQYF. Based on the CDR3 plus reference TRBV5-1 and TRBJ2-5, the full variable domain is KAGVTQTPRYLIKTRGQQVTLSCSPISGHRSVSWYQQTPGQGLQFLFEYFSETQRNKGNFPGRFSGRQFSNSRSEMNVSTLELGDSALYLCASSLGSQDKETQYFGPGTRLLVL.

This clonotype was found many times. The chain has TRBV27 and TRBJ2-7; D is unresolved. Germline V CDR1 and CDR2: MNHEY, SMNVEV (reference sequence). The V gene lost 8 bases and the J gene lost 4 bases, with 12 bases spanning the gap. CDR3 length: 12 amino acids. The CDR3 bases are TGTGCCAGCTGGTTGACTGAATACGAGCAGTACGTC. It specifies CASWLTEYEQYV.

This clonotype was detected many times. The chain combines TRBV7-2 with TRBJ2-7, with D perhaps given as TRBD1 or TRBD2 (5 bases each). CDR1 and CDR2 from the germline V gene are SGHTA and FQGNSA. The CDR3 is made up of 15 amino acids. Trimming stripped 2 bases from V and 4 bases from J, with 15 bases between. Written as DNA, the CDR3 is TGTGCCAGCAGCTTAAGGTGGGGGTTTAGTTACGAGCAGTACTTC. This translates into CASSLRWGFSYEQYF.

This clonotype was observed many times. V usage is TRBV7-9 and J usage is TRBJ1-5; perhaps TRBD1 as D (5 bases). Deletions cut 4 bases from V and 5 bases from J, with 9 bases between. Germline CDR1 and CDR2: SEHNR and FQNEAQ (reference sequence). The length of the CDR3 is 13 residues. Written as DNA, the CDR3 is TGTGCCAGCAGCTCGGGGGGGGATCAGCCCCAGCATTTT. It yields the protein CASSSGGDQPQHF. The whole variable domain, filled in from reference TRBV7-9 and TRBJ1-5, reads DTGVSQNPRHKITKRGQNVTFRCDPISEHNRLYWYRQTLGQGPEFLTYFQNEAQLEKSRLLSDRFSAERPKGSFSTLEIQRTEQGDSAMYLCASSSGGDQPQHFGDGTRLSIL.

This clonotype was counted many times. The rearrangement links TRBV6-2 or TRBV6-3 to TRBJ2-3; the match to TRBD2 covers 8 bases. Germline CDR1 is MNHEY and CDR2 is SVGEGT. The V segment lost 5 bases and the J segment 5 bases; nucleotides outside the gene matches: 12. The CDR3 loop spans 16 amino acids. The CDR3 is CASSPRVAGTQDTQYF. The CDR3 DNA reads TGTGCCAGCAGTCCCCGGGTAGCGGGGACTCAAGATACGCAGTATTTT.

At least ten counts were recorded for this clonotype. This chain uses TRBV19 with TRBJ2-3; D unresolved. V shed 8 bases and J shed 6 bases, with 15 bases lying between them. The germline CDR1 and CDR2 sequences are LNHDA and SQIVND (reference sequence). The CDR3 extends over 13 amino acids. The CDR3 spells CASSGRTRDTQYF. The CDR3 DNA reads TGTGCCAGTTCGGGTCGAACTCGTGATACGCAGTATTTT.

This clonotype showed up many times. The genes are TRBV20-1 and TRBJ2-7; no reliable D call. Germline CDR1 is DFQATT and CDR2 is SNEGSKA (reference sequence). The CDR3 contains 13 residues. The germline V and J ends were trimmed by 1 base and 3 bases, with 10 bases remaining between them. Here the CDR3 reads CSARGTGSYEQYV. In DNA, the CDR3 is TGCAGTGCTAGAGGAACCGGAAGCTACGAGCAGTACGTC.

This clonotype showed up many times. This chain joins TRBV20-1 and TRBJ2-2, with 9 bases fitting TRBD1. The CDR3 has 15 residues. CDR1 and CDR2 (germline): DFQATT, SNEGSKA (reference sequence). Unmatched junction bases numbered 11, after V lost 5 bases and J lost 7 bases. DNA for the CDR3: TGCAGTGCTCCTTGGACAGGGGAAATTAACGGGGAGCTGTTTTTT. Its protein is CSAPWTGEINGELFF.

This clonotype was seen repeatedly, ten times or more. The chain combines TRBV6-1 with TRBJ2-7; 7 bases match TRBD1. J was trimmed by 6 bases and V by 4 bases; bases with no gene match: 6. The CDR3 consists of 13 residues. Germline CDR1 is MNHNS and CDR2 is SASEGT. The CDR3 loop reads CASSAATGSEQYF. DNA of the CDR3: TGTGCCAGCAGTGCAGCGACAGGGTCCGAGCAGTACTTC.

This clonotype has ten or more counts. V usage is TRBV10-3 and J usage is TRBJ1-4; no clear D gene. Trimming stripped 0 bases from V and 2 bases from J, with 10 bases between. This CDR3 is 16 amino acids long. Germline loops: CDR1 ENHRY, CDR2 SYGVKD. CDR3 sequence: CAISESTGSTNEKLFF. DNA of the CDR3: TGTGCCATCAGTGAGTCCACGGGGAGCACTAATGAAAAACTGTTTTTT.

This clonotype was seen at least ten times. This chain joins TRBV6-5 and TRBJ1-1; D is ambiguous. The V gene's germline CDR1 is MNHEY and CDR2 SVGAGI. This CDR3 spans 15 amino acids. Trimming took off 4 bases at V and 0 bases at J, with 12 bases between the two ends. The CDR3 loop is CASSSQPQMNTEAFF. CDR3 nucleotides: TGTGCCAGCAGTTCTCAACCCCAGATGAACACTGAAGCTTTCTTT.

The chain combines TRBV5-1 with TRBJ2-7; TRBD2 aligns across 10 bases. This CDR3 contains 13 residues. Unmatched junction bases numbered 7, after V lost 3 bases and J lost 10 bases. Germline-derived CDR1 and CDR2 are SGHRS and YFSETQ. CDR3 amino acids: CASSSLSGGAQYV. Here the CDR3 DNA reads TGCGCCAGCAGCTCCCTGAGCGGGGGGGCCCAGTACGTC.

This clonotype showed up many times. This sequence joins TRBV27 and TRBJ2-5; possibly TRBD2 for D (6 bases). The CDR3 is 15 amino acids. V was shortened by 0 bases and J by 6 bases, with 14 bases between the two germline ends. CDR1 and CDR2 (germline): MNHEY, SMNVEV (reference sequence). CDR3 region: CASSLSTFGGKTQYF. The CDR3 nucleotides are TGTGCCAGCAGTTTATCGACGTTCGGGGGTAAGACCCAGTACTTC.

About this clonotype: The junction departs from germline at one end; a sequencing error may be responsible. The rearrangement joins TRBV6-2 or TRBV6-3 to TRBJ2-2; possible D gene TRBD2, 7 bases. Germline CDR1 and CDR2: MNHEY and SVGEGT. The CDR3 covers 16 residues. CDR3 sequence: CASSYGGGANTGEMIF. DNA for the CDR3: TGTGCCAGCAGTTACGGCGGGGGCGCAAACACCGGGGAGATGATTTTT.

This clonotype came up many times. The chain combines TRBV5-1 with TRBJ2-1; D may be TRBD2 (6 bases). CDR1 SGHRS and CDR2 YFSETQ come from the germline V gene. Trimming removed 4 bases at V and 4 bases at J, with 18 bases between. This CDR3 has 16 amino acids. This CDR3 reads CASSLSPGTPYNEQFF. CDR3 DNA sequence: TGCGCCAGCAGCCTGTCCCCCGGGACTCCATACAATGAGCAGTTCTTC.

The sample holds many counts of this clonotype. This chain links TRBV6-5 with TRBJ2-1; 13 bases line up with TRBD2. The junction had 9 bases not matched to a gene; V was cut back by 4 bases and J by 12 bases. The CDR3 is 15 amino acids. CDR1 and CDR2 from the germline V gene are MNHEY and SVGAGI. As DNA, the CDR3 is TGTGCCAGCAGTTCTGTCGGACTAGCGGGGGATCGGCAGTTCTTC. Its protein is CASSSVGLAGDRQFF.

This clonotype was found many times. The chain joins TRBV6-2 or TRBV6-3 to TRBJ1-5; D unclear. This CDR3 is 15 amino acids long. Germline V gene data show CDR1 as MNHEY and CDR2 as SVGEGT. V shed 3 bases and J shed 0 bases, with 9 bases lying between them. The DNA for the CDR3 is TGTGCCAGCAGTTATTCCGAGGATAGCAATCAGCCCCAGCATTTT. Encoded protein: CASSYSEDSNQPQHF.

The table lists this clonotype with many counts. This chain links TRBV27 with TRBJ2-3; no definite D call. Trimming left V 0 bases short and J 8 bases short, with 15 bases between. CDR1 is MNHEY and CDR2 is SMNVEV in the germline V gene (reference sequence). This CDR3 contains 15 residues. CDR3 amino acids: CASSLSVATRSTQYF. Written as DNA, the CDR3 is TGTGCCAGCAGTTTATCGGTAGCTACGCGGTCTACGCAGTATTTT.

This clonotype was observed at least ten times. The J gene is TRBJ1-2, the V gene TRBV28; no clear D gene. This CDR3 spans 12 amino acids. CDR1 is MDHEN, CDR2 SYDVKM, per germline. Trimming removed 4 bases at V and 5 bases at J, with 8 bases between. The CDR3 protein is CASSWGSYGYTF. The CDR3 coding sequence is TGTGCCAGCAGTTGGGGATCGTATGGCTACACCTTC.

This clonotype was counted at least ten times. Here the CDR3 reads CAISERESTGELFF. The DNA for the CDR3 is TGTGCCATCAGTGAGCGTGAGTCGACCGGGGAGCTGTTTTTT. This rearrangement joins TRBV10-3 to TRBJ2-2; D is unclear. The CDR3 has 14 amino acids. Germline-derived CDR1 and CDR2 are ENHRY and SYGVKD. Trimming removed 2 bases at V and 5 bases at J, with 9 bases between.

This clonotype has a count of ten or more. The chain carries TRBV20-1 and TRBJ1-2, with D tentatively TRBD1 (6 bases). There are 12 residues in the CDR3. Per the germline V gene, CDR1 is DFQATT and CDR2 is SNEGSKA (reference sequence). V gave up 6 bases and J gave up 4 bases, with 12 bases separating them. Here the CDR3 reads CSASGGFYGYTF. Written as DNA, the CDR3 is TGCAGTGCGTCCGGGGGCTTCTATGGCTACACCTTC.

A remark on this clonotype: A single base separates this from a much larger clone, so it may be a read error. The chain has TRBV20-1 and TRBJ2-1; TRBD2 might be the D (7 bases). The germline gives CDR1 DFQATT, CDR2 SNEGSKA (reference sequence). The CDR3 runs 16 residues. The CDR3, as DNA: TGCAGTGCCCCCGGCTGGCGGGGGCTCTCCTACCATGAGCAGTTCTTC. It specifies CSAPGWRGLSYHEQFF.

This clonotype was seen at least ten times. The CDR3 coding sequence is TGTGCCACCAGCAGAGATCGTAACCCCTATGGCTACACCTTC. Its translation: CATSRDRNPYGYTF. The chain employs TRBV15 and TRBJ1-2; D ambiguous. The CDR3 consists of 14 residues. The V end was cut by 0 bases, the J end by 4 bases, with 9 bases between. Germline V gene sequence: CDR1 LNHNV, CDR2 YYDKDF (reference sequence).

Many counts were recorded for this clonotype. The chain joins TRBV4-1 to TRBJ2-2; D gene ambiguous. Germline CDR1 and CDR2: MGHRA and YSYEKL. Trimming stripped 0 bases from V and 3 bases from J, with 11 bases between. This CDR3 is 16 amino acids long. As DNA, the CDR3 is TGCGCCAGCAGCCAAGATATGAGCGTACACACCGGGGAGCTGTTTTTT. As protein: CASSQDMSVHTGELFF.

As for this clonotype: One base away lies a much larger clone, so this may be a sequencing read error. The CDR3 DNA sequence: TGCGCCAGCGGCCTCGAGGCGGGGTGGTACCAAGAGACCCAGTACTTC. This sequence encodes CASGLEAGWYQETQYF. J is TRBJ2-5 and V is TRBV5-1, with D tentatively TRBD2 (6 bases). The CDR3 consists of 16 residues. The germline V and J ends were trimmed by 7 bases and 0 bases, with 19 bases remaining between them. Looked up from germline, CDR1 is SGHRS and CDR2 is YFSETQ.

In this sample, this clonotype turned up many times. CDR3 region: CSAQQGTYEQYF. CDR3 DNA: TGCAGTGCCCAACAGGGGACCTACGAGCAGTACTTC. The chain links TRBV20-1 to TRBJ2-7, with 7 bases lining up with TRBD1. CDR3 length: 12 residues. The V gene end was trimmed by 6 bases and the J gene end by 2 bases; junction bases not matched to a gene: 4. Germline V gives CDR1 DFQATT, CDR2 SNEGSKA (reference sequence).

A word on this clonotype: One base away lies a much larger clone, so this may be a sequencing read error. The chain uses TRBV5-1 and TRBJ2-3; D remains ambiguous. The CDR3 consists of 14 residues. The V and J ends lost 7 bases and 1 base respectively, with 13 bases between them. Germline CDR1 and CDR2: SGHRS and YFSETQ. CDR3 in DNA: TGCGCCAGCTCTAATAATCTCCGCACAGATACGCAGTATTTT. This gives the protein CASSNNLRTDTQYF.

The table lists this clonotype with many counts. V and J are TRBV6-6 and TRBJ2-2; D is ambiguous. The V and J ends lost 9 bases and 3 bases respectively, with 11 bases between them. This CDR3 region has 13 residues. Looked up from germline, CDR1 is MNHNY and CDR2 is SVGAGI (reference sequence). The CDR3 region has the DNA TGTGCCAGTATCGGGCCCTACACCGGGGAGCTGTTTTTT. As protein: CASIGPYTGELFF.

The table lists this clonotype with many counts. The chain joins TRBV5-8 to TRBJ1-2; D gene unclear. Trimming removed 5 bases at V and 2 bases at J, with 13 bases between. The CDR3 loop spans 14 amino acids. Per the germline V gene, CDR1 is SGHTS and CDR2 is YDEGEE. The CDR3 is CASRHPGSNYGYTF. The DNA of the CDR3 is TGTGCCAGCAGACACCCGGGAAGCAACTATGGCTACACCTTC.